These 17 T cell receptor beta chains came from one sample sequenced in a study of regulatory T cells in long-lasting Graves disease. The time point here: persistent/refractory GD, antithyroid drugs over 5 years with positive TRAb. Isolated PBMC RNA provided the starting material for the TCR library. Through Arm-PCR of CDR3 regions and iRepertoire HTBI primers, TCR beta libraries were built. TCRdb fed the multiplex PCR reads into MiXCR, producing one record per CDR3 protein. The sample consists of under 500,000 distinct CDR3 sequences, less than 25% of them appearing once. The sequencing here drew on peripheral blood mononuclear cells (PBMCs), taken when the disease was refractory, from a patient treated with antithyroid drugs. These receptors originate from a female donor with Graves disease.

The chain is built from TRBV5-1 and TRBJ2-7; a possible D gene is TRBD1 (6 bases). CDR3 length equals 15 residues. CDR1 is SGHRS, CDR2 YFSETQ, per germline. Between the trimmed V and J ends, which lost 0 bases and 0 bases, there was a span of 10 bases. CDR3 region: CASSLASDSSYEQYF. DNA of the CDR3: TGCGCCAGCAGCTTGGCCTCGGACAGCTCCTACGAGCAGTACTTC.

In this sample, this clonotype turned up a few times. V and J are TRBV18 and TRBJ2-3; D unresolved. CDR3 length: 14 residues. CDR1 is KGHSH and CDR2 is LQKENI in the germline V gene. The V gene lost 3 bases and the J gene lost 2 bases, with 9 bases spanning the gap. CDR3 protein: CASSPETVTDTQYF. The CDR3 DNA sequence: TGTGCCAGCTCACCGGAGACGGTCACAGATACGCAGTATTTT. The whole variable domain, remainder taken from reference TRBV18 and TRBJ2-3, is NAGVMQNPRHLVRRRGQEARLRCSPMKGHSHVYWYRQLPEEGLKFMVYLQKENIIDESGMPKERFSAEFPKEGPSILRIQQVVRGDSAAYFCASSPETVTDTQYFGPGTRLTVL.

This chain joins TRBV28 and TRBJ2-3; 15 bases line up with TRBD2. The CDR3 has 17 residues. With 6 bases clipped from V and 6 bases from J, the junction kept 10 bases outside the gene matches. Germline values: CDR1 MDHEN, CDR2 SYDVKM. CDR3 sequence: CASSHKGLAGGVDTQYF. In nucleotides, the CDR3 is TGTGCCAGCAGCCACAAGGGACTAGCGGGAGGTGTGGATACGCAGTATTTT.

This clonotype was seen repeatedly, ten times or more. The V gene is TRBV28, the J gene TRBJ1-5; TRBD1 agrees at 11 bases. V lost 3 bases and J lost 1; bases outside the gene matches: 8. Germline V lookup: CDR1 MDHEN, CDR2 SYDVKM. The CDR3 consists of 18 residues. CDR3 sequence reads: CASSLWGQGDVSNQPQHF. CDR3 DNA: TGTGCCAGCAGTTTGTGGGGACAGGGGGATGTGAGCAATCAGCCCCAGCATTTT.

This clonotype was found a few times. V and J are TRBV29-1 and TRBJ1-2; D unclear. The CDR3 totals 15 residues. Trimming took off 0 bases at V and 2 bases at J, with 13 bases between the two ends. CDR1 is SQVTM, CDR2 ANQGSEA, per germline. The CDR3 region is CSVEDPPSGNYGYTF. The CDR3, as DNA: TGCAGCGTTGAAGACCCCCCGTCCGGAAACTATGGCTACACCTTC.

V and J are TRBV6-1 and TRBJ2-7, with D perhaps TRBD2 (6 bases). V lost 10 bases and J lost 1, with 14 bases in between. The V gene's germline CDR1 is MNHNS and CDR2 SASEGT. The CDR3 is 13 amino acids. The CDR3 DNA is TGTGCCACCCGGAGGGGAATTTCCTACGAGCAGTACTTC. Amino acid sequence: CATRRGISYEQYF.

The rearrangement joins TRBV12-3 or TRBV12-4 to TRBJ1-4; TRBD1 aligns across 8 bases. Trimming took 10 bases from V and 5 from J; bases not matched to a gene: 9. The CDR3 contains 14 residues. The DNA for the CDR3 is TGTGCCACCCGAACCGGGACAGGCAATGAAAAACTGTTTTTT. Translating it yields CATRTGTGNEKLFF.

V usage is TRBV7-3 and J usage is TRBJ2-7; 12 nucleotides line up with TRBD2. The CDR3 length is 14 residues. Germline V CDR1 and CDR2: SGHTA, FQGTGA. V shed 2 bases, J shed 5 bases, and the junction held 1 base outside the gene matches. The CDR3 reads CASSLLAGGNEQYF. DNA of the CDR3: TGTGCCAGCAGCTTACTAGCGGGAGGGAACGAGCAGTACTTC.

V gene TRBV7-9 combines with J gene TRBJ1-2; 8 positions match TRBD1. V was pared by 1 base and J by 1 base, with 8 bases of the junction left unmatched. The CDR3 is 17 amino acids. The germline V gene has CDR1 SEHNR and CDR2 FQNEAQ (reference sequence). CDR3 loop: CASSLEGTGPVNYGYTF. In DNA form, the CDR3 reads TGTGCCAGCAGCTTAGAAGGGACAGGACCTGTTAACTATGGCTACACCTTC.

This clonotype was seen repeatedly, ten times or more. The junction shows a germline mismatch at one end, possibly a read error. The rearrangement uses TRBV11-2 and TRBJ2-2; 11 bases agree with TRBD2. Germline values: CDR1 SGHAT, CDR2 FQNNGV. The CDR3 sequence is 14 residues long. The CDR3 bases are TGTGCCGGCAGCGCCCGACTAGCGGGAGGGGAGCTGTTTTTT. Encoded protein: CAGSARLAGGELFF.

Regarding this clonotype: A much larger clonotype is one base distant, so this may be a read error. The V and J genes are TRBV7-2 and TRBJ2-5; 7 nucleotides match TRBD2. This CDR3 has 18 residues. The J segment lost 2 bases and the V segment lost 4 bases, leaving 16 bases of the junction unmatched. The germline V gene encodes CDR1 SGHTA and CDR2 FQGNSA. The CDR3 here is CASSSAPGLSGSQETQYF. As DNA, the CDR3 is TGTGCCAGCAGCTCAGCTCCGGGACTATCGGGATCACAAGAGACCCAGTACTTC.

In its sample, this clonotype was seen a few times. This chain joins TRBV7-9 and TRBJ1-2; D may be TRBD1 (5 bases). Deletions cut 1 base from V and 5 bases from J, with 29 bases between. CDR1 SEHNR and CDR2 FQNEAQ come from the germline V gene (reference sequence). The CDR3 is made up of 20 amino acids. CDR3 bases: TGTGCCAGCAGCTTAGGTTCCGGGGCCGGATTTACCAGGAACCCATATGGCTACACCTTC. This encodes CASSLGSGAGFTRNPYGYTF.

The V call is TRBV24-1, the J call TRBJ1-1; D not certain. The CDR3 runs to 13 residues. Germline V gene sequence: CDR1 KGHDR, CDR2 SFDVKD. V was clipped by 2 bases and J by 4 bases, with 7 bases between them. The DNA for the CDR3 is TGTGCCACCAGTGATTCGCCACCCACTGAAGCTTTCTTT. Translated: CATSDSPPTEAFF.

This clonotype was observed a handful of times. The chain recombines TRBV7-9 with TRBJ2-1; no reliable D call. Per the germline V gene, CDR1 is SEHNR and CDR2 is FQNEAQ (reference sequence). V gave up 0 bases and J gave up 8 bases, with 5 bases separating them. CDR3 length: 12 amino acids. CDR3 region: CASSLAVDEQFF. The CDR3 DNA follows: TGTGCCAGCAGCTTAGCGGTCGATGAGCAGTTCTTC.

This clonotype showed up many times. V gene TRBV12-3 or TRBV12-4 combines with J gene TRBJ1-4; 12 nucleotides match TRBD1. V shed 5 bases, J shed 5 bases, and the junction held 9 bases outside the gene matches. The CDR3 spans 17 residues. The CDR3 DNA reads TGTGCCAGCAGTCCCCGGGACAGGGGGCGAGAAAATGAAAAACTGTTTTTT. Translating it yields CASSPRDRGRENEKLFF.

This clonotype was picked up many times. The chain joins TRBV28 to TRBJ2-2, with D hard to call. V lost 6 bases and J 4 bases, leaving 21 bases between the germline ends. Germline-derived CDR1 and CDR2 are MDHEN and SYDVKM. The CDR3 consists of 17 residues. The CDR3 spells CASRVIPLRSGTGELFF. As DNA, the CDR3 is TGTGCCAGCAGGGTAATTCCCCTACGTTCTGGCACCGGGGAGCTGTTTTTT.

CDR3 DNA: TGCAGCGTTGAAATTCAGGGGGGCACTGAAGCTTTCTTT. This sequence encodes CSVEIQGGTEAFF. The rearrangement uses TRBV29-1 and TRBJ1-1, with 7 bases that match TRBD1. V lost 2 bases to trimming and J lost 4 bases; unmatched junction nucleotides: 4. This CDR3 is built from 13 residues. The germline CDR1 and CDR2 sequences are SQVTM and ANQGSEA.